This T cell receptor (beta chain) was observed in a study of human T cells and chemical hapten exposure. Across the study: There were weekly diphenylcyclopropenone doses to the scalp for patients throughout the approximately 25-week study. Small volume differences among pooled libraries mainly caused per-sample TCR yield variation.

Remarks on this clonotype: Its cognate antigen is unknown.

Study results and limitations: Expanded TCRs were compared with controls, and the expanded TCRs formed significantly more large CDR3 similarity clusters.

One entry per CDR3 protein results from TCRdb running MiXCR on the RACE reads. Of 350,000 or so distinct CDR3 sequences listed, 6% to 8.5% are singletons. Germline CDR1 is MNHEY and CDR2 is SMNVEV (reference sequence). This CDR3 has 15 amino acids. The junction had 6 bases not matched to a gene; V was cut back by 5 bases and J by 1 base. Time point denoted: patch test 1, 2 weeks after DPC sensitization. The treatment was: therapeutic diphenylcyclopropenone sensitization with weekly scalp DPC. The receptor comes from a woman younger than 30 with alopecia areata. Some clones in this sample may be carry-over from other donors' samples. V gene TRBV27 combines with J gene TRBJ1-1, with 8 nucleotides matching TRBD1. The source was whole blood, collected in connection with sensitization to the hapten diphenylcyclopropenone (DPC). CDR3 bases: TGTGCCAGCAGTCTGGGACAGGCCTCGAACACTGAAGCTTTCTTT. This codes for CASSLGQASNTEAFF.